A selection of T cell receptor beta chains follows, all from one sample in a study of blood T cell repertoires in COVID-19. The repertoire was sequenced with immunoSEQ multiplex PCR; TCRdb's copy has only in-frame clones and lacks some. The table includes more than 150,000 clones, roughly 85% detected once. The sample taken for sequencing was peripheral blood. These TCRs come from a woman aged 70 to 79 with acute or convalescent COVID-19. Both conserved end residues are part of each CDR3. The order of the fields is D gene, J gene, V gene, CDR3 protein. D genes are given only for firm matches.

D: TRBD2
J: TRBJ2-1
V: TRBV11-2
CDR3: CASSPTLAGGNYNEQFF

D: .
J: TRBJ1-1
V: TRBV30
CDR3: CAWSGDTEAFF

D: .
J: TRBJ2-2
V: TRBV5-6
CDR3: CASSHISRFANTGELFF

D: .
J: TRBJ2-7
V: TRBV5-4
CDR3: CASSGEAGRGHEQYF

D: TRBD2
J: TRBJ2-1
V: TRBV2
CDR3: CASSGTLAGDYNEQFF

D: TRBD2
J: TRBJ2-1
V: TRBV24-1
CDR3: CATQDPRVTQAGAEQFF

D: TRBD1
J: TRBJ1-6
V: TRBV6-5
CDR3: CASSYSSQGKSPLHF

D: .
J: TRBJ2-5
V: TRBV2
CDR3: CASQGDPQETQYF

D: TRBD1
J: TRBJ1-4
V: TRBV18
CDR3: CASSQDRAHEKLFF

D: TRBD2
J: TRBJ2-2
V: TRBV24-1
CDR3: CATSGLAAGTGELFF

D: TRBD2
J: TRBJ2-1
V: TRBV5-1
CDR3: CASSLLASGRFEQFF

D: .
J: TRBJ1-1
V: TRBV6-5
CDR3: CASTSRRGGTEAFF

D: .
J: TRBJ1-5
V: TRBV7-2
CDR3: CASSLVFRGAGQPQHF

D: TRBD2
J: TRBJ2-7
V: TRBV4-2
CDR3: CASSQAGTSGLYEQYF

D: .
J: TRBJ1-3
V: TRBV5-4
CDR3: CASSLAGADTIYF

D: .
J: TRBJ1-5
V: TRBV10-1
CDR3: CASSEANQPQHF

D: .
J: TRBJ1-3
V: TRBV19
CDR3: CASSSNRDSGNTIYF

D: .
J: TRBJ2-1
V: TRBV7-9
CDR3: CASSLVAGKYNEQFF

D: TRBD2
J: TRBJ2-1
V: TRBV7-9
CDR3: CASSVILAGASEQFF

D: .
J: TRBJ1-6
V: TRBV5-6
CDR3: CASRGQNYNSPLHF

D: .
J: TRBJ2-3
V: TRBV9
CDR3: CASSVGEDTQYF

D: TRBD1
J: TRBJ2-3
V: TRBV9
CDR3: CASSVGRGIADTQYF

D: .
J: TRBJ2-7
V: TRBV7-3
CDR3: CASSLGQAGPNEQYF

D: TRBD2
J: TRBJ2-2
V: TRBV9
CDR3: CASSGRLAGESGELFF

D: .
J: TRBJ1-1
V: TRBV10-2
CDR3: CASSESRLGTEAFF

D: TRBD1
J: TRBJ1-1
V: TRBV10-3
CDR3: CAISEGGGISLNTEAFF